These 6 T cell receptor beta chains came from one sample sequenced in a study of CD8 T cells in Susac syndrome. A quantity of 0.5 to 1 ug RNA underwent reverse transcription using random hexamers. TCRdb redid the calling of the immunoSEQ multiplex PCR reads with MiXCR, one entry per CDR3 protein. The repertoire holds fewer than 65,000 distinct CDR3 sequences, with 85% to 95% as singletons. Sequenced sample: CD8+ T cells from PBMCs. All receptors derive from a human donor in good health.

The CDR3 sequence is CASSQGFTGTEYYNEQFF. The CDR3 DNA is TGTGCCAGCAGCCAAGGGTTCACCGGGACGGAGTACTACAATGAGCAGTTCTTC. The rearrangement uses TRBV3-1 and TRBJ2-1; D is possibly TRBD1 or TRBD2 (5 bases each). V was shortened by 1 base and J by 3 bases, with 19 bases between the two germline ends. Germline CDR1 and CDR2: LGHDT and YNNKEL (reference sequence). This CDR3 comprises 18 residues.

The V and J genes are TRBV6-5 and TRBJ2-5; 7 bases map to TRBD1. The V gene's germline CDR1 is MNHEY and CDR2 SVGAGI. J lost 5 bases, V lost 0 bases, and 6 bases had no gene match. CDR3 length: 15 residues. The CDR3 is CASSYSGGLVETQYF. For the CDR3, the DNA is TGTGCCAGCAGTTACTCAGGGGGCCTGGTGGAGACCCAGTACTTC.

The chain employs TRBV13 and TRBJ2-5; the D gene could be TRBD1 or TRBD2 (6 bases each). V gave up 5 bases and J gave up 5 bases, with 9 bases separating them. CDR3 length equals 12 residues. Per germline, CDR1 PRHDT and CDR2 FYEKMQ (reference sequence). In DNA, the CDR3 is TGTGCCAGCAGCAGGAGGGGGGAGACCCAGTACTTC. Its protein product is CASSRRGETQYF. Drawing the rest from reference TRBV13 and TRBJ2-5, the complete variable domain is AAGVIQSPRHLIKEKRETATLKCYPIPRHDTVYWYQQGPGQDPQFLISFYEKMQSDKGSIPDRFSAQQFSDYHSELNMSSLELGDSALYFCASSRRGETQYFGPGTRLLVL.

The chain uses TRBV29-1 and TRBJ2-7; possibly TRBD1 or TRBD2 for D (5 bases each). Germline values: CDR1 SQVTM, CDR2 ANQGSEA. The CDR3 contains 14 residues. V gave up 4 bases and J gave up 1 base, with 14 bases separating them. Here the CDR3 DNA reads TGCAGCGTTGGTCCCGGGGCGATTTCCTACGAGCAGTACTTC. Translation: CSVGPGAISYEQYF.

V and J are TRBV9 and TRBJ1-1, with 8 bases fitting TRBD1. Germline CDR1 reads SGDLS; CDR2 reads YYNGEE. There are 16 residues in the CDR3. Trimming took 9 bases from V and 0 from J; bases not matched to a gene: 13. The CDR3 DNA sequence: TGTGCCATAAGAAGATCAAACAGGGGGATGAACACTGAAGCTTTCTTT. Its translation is CAIRRSNRGMNTEAFF.

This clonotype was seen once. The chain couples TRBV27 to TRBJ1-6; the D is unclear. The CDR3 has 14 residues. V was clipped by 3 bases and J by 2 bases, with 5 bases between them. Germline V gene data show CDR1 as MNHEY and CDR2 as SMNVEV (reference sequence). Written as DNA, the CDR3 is TGTGCCAGCAGTTTTGGGACCTATAATTCACCCCTCCACTTT. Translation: CASSFGTYNSPLHF.